This TCR beta chain stems from a study of T cell responses to AZD1222 COVID-19 vaccine (dated by TCRdb to the early 2020s). Describing the broader study: AZD1222 recipients given second doses at about 4 weeks or at about 12 weeks were pooled, since spike-specific TCR depth and breadth were not found to differ between the two schedules. A total of 233 trial participants underwent TCR sequencing, of whom about 210 had received two doses of AZD1222 and around 26 had received two doses of the MenACWY control vaccine. Trial participants were enrolled into age subgroups of 18-55, 56-69 and 70-plus years, which contained about 150, 28 and 57 TCR-sequenced participants, respectively. The paper's findings and limits, for the study overall: The vaccine-associated CD4 TCRs covered the entire spike protein, and the dominant responses fell in regions 160-218 and 743-854. Epitopes outside the regions mutated in the B.1.351 and B.1.1.7 variants were reportedly recognized by nearly half of the unique spike-specific TCRs. Conclusions about previously exposed vaccinees were limited because only a handful of AZD1222 recipients were SARS-CoV-2 seropositive at baseline. Spike-specific TCR breadth and depth rose significantly after two AZD1222 doses compared with day 0 and with MenACWY recipients. Participants were mostly white British, with more females than males. The authors suggested clonal diversity may have been underestimated. The 56-69-year group was small, and its depth increase did not reach significance, likely because of low power. Because no samples from the day 14 peak response were available, repertoires could be characterized only after the peak T cell response.

The CDR3 regions of human TCRbeta chains were analyzed by immunosequencing. From the authors' description of their analysis: Repertoire TCRs were matched against a reference library of SARS-CoV-2-specific TCRs generated with the MIRA antigen-specificity platform. Breadth meant the fraction of unique TCRs that were SARS-CoV-2-associated, whereas depth meant the fraction of total T cells that were SARS-CoV-2-associated. Using the MIRA data, each spike-specific TCR was mapped to the spike region that the TCR reacts to and placed in a CD4 or CD8 class. Log10-transformed breadth and depth values were compared by one-way ANOVA with Sidak's multiple comparisons tests. The clones in this table, taken by TCRdb from immuneACCESS, are in-frame only. Not every clone is retained; where verified, under half of the shortfall comes from an unresolved V gene, and the cause of the rest is unknown. D and trimming come from the DNA, and the V and J calls and clone size come from that table. A total of 90,000 or so clones appear in this sample, approximately 91% of them only once. The top ten clonotypes cover 2% to 3% of the sample.

Trimming removed 2 bases from V and 4 bases from J, leaving 12 bases between the germline ends. Spanning cysteine to phenylalanine, the CDR3 consists of 15 amino acids. CDR3 DNA only is kept here, 45 bases in frame from base 1. CDR1 MNHEY and CDR2 SMNVEV are derived from the germline V gene (reference sequence). Worth noting for this clone: It lacks a known antigen. Per-base qualities were not stored, and no clone one base away is much larger.

The label giving this sample's time point can be read as: baseline before first vaccination. Samples from vaccinated people were obtained from the UK trials COV001 and COV002, which included a single-blind randomized controlled phase 2/3 trial of AZD1222 (ChAdOx1 nCoV-19) in healthy adults. Trial participant PBMC samples were collected at day 0 and day 28 after the second dose for TCRbeta chain sequencing. The V and J segments used are TRBV27 and TRBJ2-1, and possibly TRBD2, on 6 matching bases. This receptor was identified in an adult in good health. Sample: peripheral blood, taken on day 0 of AZD1222 vaccination. The CDR3 loop reads CASSLRGSVYNEQFF. The bases read TGTGCCAGCAGTTTACGGGGGAGCGTGTACAATGAGCAGTTCTTC.